A selection of T cell receptor beta chains follows, all from one sample in a study of breast tumors, draining lymph nodes, adjacent tissues. TCRdb re-analysed the multiplex PCR reads in MiXCR, keeping a single row per CDR3 protein. Of roughly 130,000 distinct CDR3 sequences in the sample, less than 20% were seen once. The sample was axillary lymph node tissue. These receptors all come from a female donor with breast cancer. Some clones in this sample may be carry-over from other donors' samples. The CDR3 runs from the conserved cysteine through the conserved F or W. The D gene is left open where the match is weak. Clone size is stated in some rows and not others, as once, few, many or a class when expanded.

j_gene | abundance | d_gene | v_gene | CDR3aa | CDR3nt
TRBJ2-3 | many | - | TRBV5-1 | CASSLNARPSTDTQYF | TGCGCCAGCAGCTTAAACGCCCGGCCTAGCACAGATACGCAGTATTTT
TRBJ1-3 | many | - | TRBV10-3 | CAISERRAQSSGNTIYF | TGTGCCATCAGTGAGCGAAGGGCACAGAGCTCTGGAAACACCATATATTTT
TRBJ2-5 | many | - | TRBV18 | CASSPPRWVEETQYF | TGTGCCAGCTCACCACCGAGATGGGTTGAAGAGACCCAGTACTTC
TRBJ1-5 | many | - | TRBV7-2 | CASSLTGSNQPQHF | TGTGCCAGCAGCCTCACAGGATCAAATCAGCCCCAGCATTTT
TRBJ1-2 | many | - | TRBV5-8 | CASSLAGNYGYTF | TGTGCCAGCAGCTTGGCAGGGAACTATGGCTACACCTTC
TRBJ1-1 | - | - | TRBV12-3/TRBV12-4 | CASSLMLNTEAFF | TGTGCCAGCAGTTTAATGTTGAATACTGAAGCTTTCTTT
TRBJ2-1 | many | TRBD1 | TRBV10-1 | CASSPTGTGSYNEQFF | TGCGCCAGCAGCCCGACCGGGACAGGCTCCTACAATGAGCAGTTCTTC
TRBJ1-5 | many | - | TRBV2 | CASSAEGQPQHF | TGTGCCAGCAGTGCCGAGGGGCAGCCCCAGCATTTT
TRBJ2-4 | - | - | TRBV7-3 | CASSPQQIRGAAKNIQYF | TGTGCCAGCAGCCCCCAACAAATCCGGGGGGCCGCCAAAAACATTCAGTACTTC
TRBJ1-4 | - | - | TRBV30 | CAWSAPGTASEKLFF | TGTGCCTGGAGTGCGCCCGGGACCGCGAGCGAAAAACTGTTTTTT
TRBJ2-3 | few | TRBD2 | TRBV30 | CAWRKAGATDTQYF | TGTGCCTGGAGGAAAGCGGGAGCCACAGATACGCAGTATTTT
TRBJ2-7 | many | - | TRBV9 | CASSVVSLGGEQYF | TGTGCCAGCAGCGTAGTTTCCCTCGGCGGCGAGCAGTACTTC
TRBJ2-2 | many | - | TRBV7-9 | CANERGNTGELFF | TGTGCCAACGAGAGGGGGAACACCGGGGAGCTGTTTTTT
TRBJ2-1 | few | - | TRBV18 | CASSPRTDSYNEQFF | TGTGCCAGCTCACCACGGACAGATTCCTACAATGAGCAGTTCTTC
TRBJ2-1 | many | TRBD2 | TRBV6-5 | CASRGLSGRAVNEQFF | TGTGCCAGCAGGGGCCTTAGCGGGAGGGCGGTCAATGAGCAGTTCTTC
TRBJ2-1 | - | TRBD2 | TRBV27 | CASSGRTPGLAVNEQFF | TGTGCCAGCAGCGGGAGAACACCGGGACTAGCGGTCAATGAGCAGTTCTTC
TRBJ2-1 | many | - | TRBV7-9 | CASGAVGNEQFF | TGTGCCAGTGGGGCGGTGGGGAATGAGCAGTTCTTC
TRBJ1-4 | many | - | TRBV9 | CASSARGQGHNNEKLFF | TGTGCCAGCAGCGCGCGTGGGCAGGGACACAATAATGAAAAACTGTTTTTT
TRBJ2-7 | many | - | TRBV18 | CASSPSFGGEQYF | TGTGCCAGCTCACCGTCTTTTGGGGGCGAGCAGTACTTC
TRBJ2-5 | many | - | TRBV18 | CASSPGTAEETQYF | TGTGCCAGCTCACCCGGGACGGCGGAAGAGACCCAGTACTTC
TRBJ2-7 | many | - | TRBV20-1 | CSASRGVAYEQYF | TGCAGTGCTAGTCGGGGAGTCGCCTACGAGCAGTACTTC
TRBJ2-1 | many | - | TRBV11-2 | CASSLGGGLGSYNEQFF | TGTGCCAGCAGCTTAGGAGGAGGCCTCGGCTCCTACAATGAGCAGTTCTTC
TRBJ2-7 | many | - | TRBV6-6 | CASSYSFSEQYF | TGTGCCAGCAGTTACTCGTTTTCCGAGCAGTACTTC
TRBJ2-7 | many | TRBD1 | TRBV9 | CASSAAGTGFHEQYF | TGTGCCAGCAGCGCGGCCGGGACAGGGTTCCACGAGCAGTACTTC
TRBJ1-4 | many | - | TRBV10-1 | CASSDRGNEKLFF | TGCGCCAGCAGTGACAGGGGCAATGAAAAACTGTTTTTT
TRBJ2-6 | - | - | TRBV14 | CASSHPPGGGANVLTF | TGTGCCAGCAGCCACCCCCCCGGGGGTGGGGCCAACGTCCTGACTTTC
TRBJ2-5 | many | TRBD1 | TRBV3-1 | CASSLDRTTQYF | TGTGCCAGCAGCCTGGACAGGACCACCCAGTACTTC
TRBJ2-1 | many | - | TRBV6-1 | CASIWSSYNEQFF | TGTGCCAGCATCTGGAGCTCCTACAATGAGCAGTTCTTC
TRBJ2-1 | many | - | TRBV15 | CATAVGGSYNEQFF | TGTGCCACCGCGGTTGGGGGGTCCTACAATGAGCAGTTCTTC
TRBJ2-5 | many | - | TRBV3-1 | CASSQDYGAKETQYF | TGTGCCAGCAGCCAAGATTACGGGGCTAAAGAGACCCAGTACTTC
TRBJ2-1 | many | - | TRBV9 | CASSPHSTGLYNEQFF | TGTGCCAGCAGCCCCCATTCGACAGGACTCTACAATGAGCAGTTCTTC
TRBJ1-4 | - | - | TRBV28 | CASRPRGVGVKEKLFF | TGTGCCAGCAGACCTCGGGGGGTAGGTGTAAAAGAAAAACTGTTTTTT
TRBJ2-1 | many | - | TRBV3-1 | CASSHLAGNNEQFF | TGTGCCAGCAGCCACCTAGCCGGTAACAATGAGCAGTTCTTC
TRBJ2-2 | many | TRBD2 | TRBV7-9 | CAPSSGMLTGELFF | TGTGCCCCCTCAAGCGGGATGCTCACCGGGGAGCTGTTTTTT
TRBJ2-7 | many | - | TRBV7-2 | CASSLVGNYEQYF | TGTGCCAGCAGCTTAGTCGGAAACTACGAGCAGTACTTC
TRBJ2-7 | many | - | TRBV20-1 | CSARDLRGSYEQYF | TGCAGTGCTAGAGATCTAAGGGGCTCCTACGAGCAGTACTTC
TRBJ1-5 | many | - | TRBV20-1 | CSAGHRFNEPQHF | TGCAGTGCCGGACACCGGTTTAATGAGCCCCAGCATTTT
TRBJ2-3 | many | TRBD2 | TRBV4-1 | CASSQGTSGGADTQYF | TGCGCCAGCAGCCAAGGGACTAGCGGGGGAGCAGATACGCAGTATTTT
TRBJ2-7 | many | - | TRBV6-1 | CASSEGWDEQYF | TGTGCCAGCAGTGAAGGGTGGGACGAGCAGTACTTC
TRBJ2-1 | - | TRBD1 | TRBV4-2 | CASSLDRASVYNEQFF | TGTGCCAGCAGCCTGGACAGGGCATCCGTTTACAATGAGCAGTTCTTC
TRBJ2-2 | many | - | TRBV11-2 | CASSFLQGHTGELFF | TGTGCCAGCAGCTTTTTGCAGGGCCACACCGGGGAGCTGTTTTTT
TRBJ2-3 | many | TRBD1 | TRBV5-5 | CASSYGQGRTDTQYF | TGTGCCAGCAGCTACGGACAGGGGCGCACAGATACGCAGTATTTT
TRBJ2-5 | many | - | TRBV20-1 | CSARVEETQYF | TGCAGTGCTAGAGTAGAAGAGACCCAGTACTTC
TRBJ2-7 | many | - | TRBV27 | CASSLKGPYEQYF | TGTGCCAGCAGTTTAAAAGGCCCCTACGAGCAGTACTTC
TRBJ2-1 | many | TRBD1 | TRBV11-2 | CASSFSRGLNGEQFF | TGTGCCAGCAGCTTCAGTAGGGGGCTGAATGGAGAGCAGTTCTTC
TRBJ2-5 | many | - | TRBV18 | CASSPAQETQYF | TGTGCCAGCTCACCAGCTCAAGAGACCCAGTACTTC
TRBJ2-7 | many | TRBD2 | TRBV7-6 | CASSQSGGSYEQYF | TGTGCCAGCAGTCAGTCGGGAGGCTCCTACGAGCAGTACTTC
TRBJ2-3 | few | TRBD1 | TRBV27 | CASSLGWTGRRADTQYF | TGTGCCAGCAGTCTAGGGTGGACAGGGCGGCGAGCAGATACGCAGTATTTT
TRBJ2-7 | few | - | TRBV27 | CASSSYLSGGAYEQYF | TGTGCCAGCAGTTCCTACCTATCCGGAGGGGCCTACGAGCAGTACTTC
TRBJ1-5 | - | - | TRBV9 | CASSLWTGPSGPQHF | TGTGCCAGCAGCTTATGGACGGGCCCCTCAGGGCCCCAGCATTTT
TRBJ2-5 | few | TRBD1 | TRBV10-3 | CAISDNPGQGVGEAQYF | TGTGCCATCAGTGACAACCCCGGACAGGGGGTGGGAGAGGCCCAGTACTTC
TRBJ2-7 | many | TRBD2 | TRBV6-1 | CASRANSGFYEQYF | TGTGCCAGCAGAGCTAATAGCGGGTTCTACGAGCAGTACTTC
TRBJ2-5 | many | - | TRBV7-9 | CASSLIQETQYF | TGTGCCAGCAGCTTAATCCAAGAGACCCAGTACTTC
TRBJ1-2 | many | TRBD1 | TRBV20-1 | CSARGGKGGLGGYTF | TGCAGTGCTAGGGGTGGTAAAGGGGGCTTGGGAGGCTACACCTTC
TRBJ2-3 | once | - | TRBV7-2 | CAVGARTDTQYF | TGTGCCGTTGGGGCACGCACAGATACGCAGTATTTT
TRBJ2-3 | many | TRBD2 | TRBV20-1 | CSAYPNTGTSGPDTQYF | TGCAGTGCCTATCCTAATACCGGGACTAGCGGCCCAGATACGCAGTATTTT